These T cell receptor beta chains were read from a single sample in a study of shared clonotypes between healthy human individuals. TCRdb's copy holds only in-frame clones and misses some; the assay was immunoSEQ multiplex PCR. The sample includes roughly 2,300,000 clones, roughly 92% of them seen just once. The specimen was naive CD4+ T cells from PBMCs. The receptor set was obtained from a man aged 18 to 30 in good health. Some clones in this sample may be carry-over from other donors' samples. Each CDR3 is given with its conserved first and last residue. Each record gives: clone size, V gene, J gene, CDR3 protein. Part of the rows lack a size; the others show once, few, many or a class for expanded clones.

>NA|TRBV4-1|TRBJ1-6
CASSLEATARNSPLHF
>once|TRBV5-1|TRBJ1-3
CASRQTSGNTIYF
>NA|TRBV11-3|TRBJ2-4
CASSPGTDKNIQYF
>once|TRBV19|TRBJ2-1
CASSASGNSYNEQFF
>NA|TRBV29-1|TRBJ1-5
CSVGGPNQPQHF
>NA|TRBV28|TRBJ1-1
CASSLSHGTGRGAFF
>NA|TRBV28|TRBJ2-7
CASSLLGSLPYEQYF
>NA|TRBV5-1|TRBJ1-3
CASSLQGNSGNTIYF
>NA|TRBV2|TRBJ2-1
CASVKVPQNNEQFF
>once|TRBV7-2|TRBJ1-5
CASSSSVVYQPQHF
>NA|TRBV28|TRBJ2-6
CASRLAGDSGANVLTF
>NA|TRBV7-9|TRBJ1-1
CASSSTGDSGAFF
>NA|TRBV6-5|TRBJ1-2
CASSYSLTNYGYTF
>NA|TRBV9|TRBJ2-7
CASSSTTGDEQYF
>NA|TRBV7-2|TRBJ2-1
CASSLSGSSYNEQFF
>NA|TRBV5-1|TRBJ2-7
CASSSGVVITHEQYF
>NA|TRBV7-8|TRBJ1-3
CASSVGWRTGNTIYF
>NA|TRBV7-2|TRBJ2-1
CASSPGLARAYNEQFF
>NA|TRBV11-3|TRBJ2-2
CASSFTGYDGELFF
>NA|TRBV5-1|TRBJ2-1
CASSLVWVGGPVRAFNEQFF
>once|TRBV7-2|TRBJ2-7
CASSQRLAGQPSYEQYF
>NA|TRBV19|TRBJ1-4
CASRTRQDHNEKLFF
>NA|TRBV6-5|TRBJ1-4
CASSYSRQGFGKLFF
>once|TRBV5-1|TRBJ1-6
CASRPISGIDNSPLHF
>NA|TRBV6-5|TRBJ1-1
CASSYSWGPRGTEAFF
>NA|TRBV2|TRBJ1-6
CASIRTAYNSPLHF
>NA|TRBV6-6|TRBJ1-1
CASSYSGSFAEAFF
>NA|TRBV27|TRBJ2-5
CASNKAGAGFLETQYF
>NA|TRBV27|TRBJ1-1
CASSVRGRAFF